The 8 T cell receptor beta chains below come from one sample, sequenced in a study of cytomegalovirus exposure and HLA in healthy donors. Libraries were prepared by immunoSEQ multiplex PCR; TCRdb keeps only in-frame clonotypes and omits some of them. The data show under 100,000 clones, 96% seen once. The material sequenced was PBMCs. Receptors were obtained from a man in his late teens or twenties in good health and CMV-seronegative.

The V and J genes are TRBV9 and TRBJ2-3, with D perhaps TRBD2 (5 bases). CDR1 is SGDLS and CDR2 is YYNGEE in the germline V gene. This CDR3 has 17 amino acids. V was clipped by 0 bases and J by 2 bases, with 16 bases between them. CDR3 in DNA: TGTGCCAGCAGCGTAGACGAGGTGCTAGCCTTCACAGATACGCAGTATTTT. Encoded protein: CASSVDEVLAFTDTQYF. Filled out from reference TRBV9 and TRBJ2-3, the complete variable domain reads DSGVTQTPKHLITATGQRVTLRCSPRSGDLSVYWYQQSLDQGLQFLIQYYNGEERAKGNILERFSAQQFPDLHSELNLSSLELGDSALYFCASSVDEVLAFTDTQYFGPGTRLTVL.

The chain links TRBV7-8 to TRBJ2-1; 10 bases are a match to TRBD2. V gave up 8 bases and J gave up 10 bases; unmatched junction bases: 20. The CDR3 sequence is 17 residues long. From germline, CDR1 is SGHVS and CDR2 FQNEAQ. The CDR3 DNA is TGTGCCAGCGTACCCCCATTCGGGACTAGCGCCCTAGAGGAGCAGTTCTTC. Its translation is CASVPPFGTSALEEQFF.

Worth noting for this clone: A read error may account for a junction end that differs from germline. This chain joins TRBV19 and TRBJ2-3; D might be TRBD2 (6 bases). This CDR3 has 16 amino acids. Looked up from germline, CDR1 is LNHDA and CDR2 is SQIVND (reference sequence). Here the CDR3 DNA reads TGTGCCAGTGGTATGGTAGCGGTTAAACGCACAGATACGCAGTATTTT. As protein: CASGMVAVKRTDTQYF.

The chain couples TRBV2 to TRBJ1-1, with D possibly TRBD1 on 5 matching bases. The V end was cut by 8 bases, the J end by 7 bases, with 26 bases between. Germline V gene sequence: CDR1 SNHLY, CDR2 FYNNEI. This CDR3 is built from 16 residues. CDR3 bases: TGTGCCAGCCTCATACCGGGGCGGGGTAGTCAAAGTGAAGCTTTCTTT. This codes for CASLIPGRGSQSEAFF.

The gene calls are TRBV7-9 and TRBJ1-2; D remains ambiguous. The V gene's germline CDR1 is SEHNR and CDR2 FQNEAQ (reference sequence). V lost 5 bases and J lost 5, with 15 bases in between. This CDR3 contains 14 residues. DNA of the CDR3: TGTGCCAGCAGCCCTTGGACTTCTGAGTATGGCTACACCTTC. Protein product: CASSPWTSEYGYTF.

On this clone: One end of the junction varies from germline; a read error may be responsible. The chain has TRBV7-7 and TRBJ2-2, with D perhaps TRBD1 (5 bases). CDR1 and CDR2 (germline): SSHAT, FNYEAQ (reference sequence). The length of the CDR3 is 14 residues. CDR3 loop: CASSSGQNTGELFF. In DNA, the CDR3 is TGTGCTAGCAGCTCCGGACAGAACACCGGGGAGCTGTTTTTT.

The CDR3 region has the DNA TGTGCTAGTGGGCGGAAACCCTACGAGCAGTACGTC. Encoded protein: CASGRKPYEQYV. The chain has TRBV12-5 and TRBJ2-7; the D is unclear. The CDR3 is 12 residues long. Per the germline V gene, CDR1 is LGHNT and CDR2 is FRNRAP. V lost 6 bases and J lost 2, with 8 bases in between.

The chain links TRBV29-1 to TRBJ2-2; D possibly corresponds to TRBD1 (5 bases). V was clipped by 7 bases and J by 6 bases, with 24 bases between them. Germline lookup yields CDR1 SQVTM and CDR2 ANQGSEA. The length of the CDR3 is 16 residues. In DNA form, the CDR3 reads TGCAGCGCCCGCCTAAGGGGTAGGGGATGGGCCGGGGAGCTGTTTTTT. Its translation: CSARLRGRGWAGELFF.